These T cell receptor beta chains were read from a single sample in a study of blood T cells in healthy people across ages. A single record per CDR3 protein comes from TCRdb applying MiXCR to the 5' RACE reads. The sample contains about a million distinct CDR3 sequences, about 48% of which appear only once. Input material: blood. These receptors all come from a man between 25 and 39 years old in good health. Each CDR3 is given with its conserved first and last residue. D genes are given only for firm matches. Only some rows state a clone size, as once, few, many or a class for expanded clones.

v_call	j_call	d_call	clone_size	cdr3_nt	cdr3_aa
TRBV29-1	TRBJ1-1	NA	NA	TGCAGCGTTGGTCTGACAAACACTGAAGCTTTCTTT	CSVGLTNTEAFF
TRBV4-1	TRBJ2-1	NA	NA	TGCGCCAGCAGCCAACAACAGGGAAGCTCCTACAATGAGCAGTTCTTC	CASSQQQGSSYNEQFF
TRBV7-2	TRBJ2-1	NA	NA	TGTGCCAGTTTGGGTGGGAATGAGCAGTTCTTC	CASLGGNEQFF
TRBV6-2/TRBV6-3	TRBJ2-1	NA	NA	TGTGCCAGCAGCGACCGCGGAGAGCAGTTCTTC	CASSDRGEQFF
TRBV27	TRBJ1-2	NA	few	TGTGCCAGCAGGCTGACCCCCAGGGATGGCTACACCTTC	CASRLTPRDGYTF
TRBV30	TRBJ2-7	TRBD1	NA	TGTGCCTGGAGTGATTTACAGGGGGCACGACTCTACGAGCAGTACTTC	CAWSDLQGARLYEQYF
TRBV20-1	TRBJ2-1	NA	many	TGCAGTGCTAAGGGACGGAGGTCCGTCGATGAGCAGTTCTTC	CSAKGRRSVDEQFF
TRBV24-1	TRBJ2-3	NA	NA	TGTGCCACCAGTCAGGGGGGGGACGCAGATACGCAGTATTTT	CATSQGGDADTQYF
TRBV5-1	TRBJ2-1	NA	NA	TGCGCCAGCAGCTTGGAGGGGCGCTACTCCTACAATGAGCAGTTCTTC	CASSLEGRYSYNEQFF
TRBV5-1	TRBJ2-6	NA	few	TGCGCCAGCAGCTTGGAGGGTACCGTCTCTGGGGCCAACGTCCTGACTTTC	CASSLEGTVSGANVLTF
TRBV28	TRBJ1-2	TRBD1	NA	TGTGCCAGCAACCTTTGGGGGGACAGGGGGCAAGGCTACACCTTC	CASNLWGDRGQGYTF
TRBV20-1	TRBJ1-5	NA	NA	TGCAGTGCTTGGGGGGGAGTTAGCAATCAGCCCCAGCATTTT	CSAWGGVSNQPQHF
TRBV10-3	TRBJ2-5	NA	NA	TGTGCCATCAGCTCTAACAGGGAGACCCAGTACTTC	CAISSNRETQYF
TRBV7-6	TRBJ2-7	TRBD2	many	TGTGCCAGCAGCTTAGGGCCTTCAACTAGCGGGGGGGCGAACGAGCAGTACTTC	CASSLGPSTSGGANEQYF
TRBV6-2/TRBV6-3	TRBJ2-3	NA	NA	TGTGCCAACAGTTTTTGGGCAGACCCCACAGATACGCAGTATTTT	CANSFWADPTDTQYF
TRBV18	TRBJ2-1	NA	NA	TGTGCCAGCTCACCACTTAGGACTACCAATGAGCAGTTCTTC	CASSPLRTTNEQFF
TRBV6-6	TRBJ2-7	NA	few	TGTGCCAGCAGTTACGACCGGTCCTACGAGCAGTACTTC	CASSYDRSYEQYF
TRBV2	TRBJ2-7	TRBD1	once	TGTGCCAGCAGTGAATTTGCCAGGGGGCTGGTCGAGCAGTACTTC	CASSEFARGLVEQYF
TRBV29-1	TRBJ2-3	NA	NA	TGCAGCGTGGGGGCGGGGGCCACAGATACGCAGTATTTT	CSVGAGATDTQYF
TRBV4-2	TRBJ2-3	TRBD2	few	TGTGCCAGCAGCCGTAGCGGGGGGGCCTCTAGCACAGATACGCAGTATTTT	CASSRSGGASSTDTQYF
TRBV4-1	TRBJ1-4	NA	NA	TGCGCCAGCAGCCCCGAACCAGGGGCGAATGAAAAACTGTTTTTT	CASSPEPGANEKLFF
TRBV6-2/TRBV6-3	TRBJ2-7	NA	NA	TGTGCCAGCTGGTCAGCCGCCTACGAGCAGTACTTC	CASWSAAYEQYF
TRBV7-7	TRBJ1-4	NA	NA	TGTGCTAGCAGCCCGACGGGTTATCCGGGTGAAAAACTGTTTTTT	CASSPTGYPGEKLFF
TRBV15	TRBJ2-5	NA	NA	TGTGCCACCGGGGATAGACAGGTACAAGAGACCCAGTACTTC	CATGDRQVQETQYF
TRBV9	TRBJ2-3	NA	many	TGTGCCAGCAGCGGTGGACTGATCTCGGGCACAGATACGCAGTATTTT	CASSGGLISGTDTQYF